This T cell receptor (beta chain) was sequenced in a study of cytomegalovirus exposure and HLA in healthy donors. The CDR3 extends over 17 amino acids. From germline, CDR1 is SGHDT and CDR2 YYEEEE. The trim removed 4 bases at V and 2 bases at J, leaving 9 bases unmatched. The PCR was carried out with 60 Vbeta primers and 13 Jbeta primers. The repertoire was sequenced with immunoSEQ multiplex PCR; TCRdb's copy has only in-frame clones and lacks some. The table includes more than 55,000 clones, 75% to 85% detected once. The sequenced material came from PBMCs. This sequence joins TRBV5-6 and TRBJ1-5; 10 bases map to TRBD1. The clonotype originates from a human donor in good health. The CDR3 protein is CASSAGTGVGGNQPQHF. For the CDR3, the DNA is TGTGCCAGCAGCGCGGGGACAGGGGTGGGGGGCAATCAGCCCCAGCATTTT. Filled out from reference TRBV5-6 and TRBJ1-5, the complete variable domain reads DAGVTQSPTHLIKTRGQQVTLRCSPKSGHDTVSWYQQALGQGPQFIFQYYEEEERQRGNFPDRFSGHQFPNYSSELNVNALLLGDSALYLCASSAGTGVGGNQPQHFGDGTRLSIL.